Following are 25 T cell receptor beta chains from one sample sequenced in a study of naive and memory T cell subsets. Two oligonucleotides, mixed equimolar, formed the beta constant-region primer covering TRBC1 and TRBC2. Each CDR3 protein is one row after TCRdb ran MiXCR on the UMI-ligation and nested PCR reads. The sample has around 160,000 distinct CDR3 sequences; more than 15% are singletons. The sequenced sample consisted of naive CD4+ T cells from blood. All receptors derive from a human donor in good health.

CDR3 bases: TGTGCCAGCAGCTTAGCGCCCAGGGAAGAGACCCAGTACTTC. It yields the protein CASSLAPREETQYF. The chain has TRBV7-9 and TRBJ2-5; tentatively, D is TRBD1 (5 bases). This CDR3 spans 14 amino acids. Looked up from germline, CDR1 is SEHNR and CDR2 is FQNEAQ (reference sequence). The V end was cut by 0 bases, the J end by 3 bases, with 8 bases between.

The V and J genes are TRBV24-1 and TRBJ2-2; no definite D call. The CDR3 is 14 amino acids. V shed 7 bases and J shed 1 base, with 9 bases lying between them. Germline-derived CDR1 and CDR2 are KGHDR and SFDVKD. CDR3 sequence reads: CATSDEKNTGELFF. The CDR3 nucleotides are TGTGCCACCAGCGACGAGAAGAACACCGGGGAGCTGTTTTTT.

This chain links TRBV29-1 with TRBJ1-1; D might be TRBD1 (5 bases). The V end lost 5 bases, the J end lost 3 bases, and 16 bases lay between the germline ends. Looked up from germline, CDR1 is SQVTM and CDR2 is ANQGSEA. The CDR3 has 14 residues. The CDR3 protein is CSVRGVAGDTEAFF. The CDR3 DNA sequence: TGCAGCGTTAGAGGGGTAGCTGGTGACACTGAAGCTTTCTTT.

The chain has TRBV6-2 or TRBV6-3 and TRBJ2-7; D is perhaps TRBD1 (5 bases). The germline gives CDR1 MNHEY, CDR2 SVGEGT. Trimming shortened V by 2 bases and J by 9 bases, and 23 bases separated the two germline ends. The CDR3 is 16 residues long. The CDR3 reads CASSYLRPALGHVQYF. In nucleotides, the CDR3 is TGTGCCAGCAGTTACCTTAGACCTGCGTTGGGGCACGTGCAGTACTTC.

The chain recombines TRBV20-1 with TRBJ2-7; TRBD2 aligns across 9 bases. This CDR3 region has 16 residues. Trimming removed 3 bases from V and 4 bases from J; junction bases left unmatched: 13. Germline V gene lookup returns CDR1 DFQATT and CDR2 SNEGSKA (reference sequence). The CDR3 protein is CSASSSRASGKYEQYF. CDR3 in DNA: TGCAGTGCTAGTTCATCCCGGGCTAGCGGGAAATACGAGCAGTACTTC.

The chain is built from TRBV20-1 and TRBJ1-2; weak D call: TRBD1 (6 bases). Germline CDR1 and CDR2: DFQATT and SNEGSKA (reference sequence). This CDR3 has 8 amino acids. The CDR3 region has the DNA TGCAGCCCAACAGGGTACACCTTC. It codes for CSPTGYTF.

The chain employs TRBV20-1 and TRBJ2-7; 10 nucleotides agree with TRBD2. The germline CDR1 and CDR2 sequences are DFQATT and SNEGSKA (reference sequence). V lost 6 bases to trimming and J lost 5 bases; unmatched junction nucleotides: 7. CDR3 size: 13 residues. The CDR3: CSAKKAGGDEQYF. In nucleotides, the CDR3 is TGCAGTGCAAAAAAAGCGGGAGGGGACGAGCAGTACTTC.

This chain uses TRBV9 with TRBJ2-1; 8 bases agree with TRBD2. Germline V lookup: CDR1 SGDLS, CDR2 YYNGEE. V trimming: 4 bases; J trimming: 4 bases; junction bases outside the gene matches: 7. The CDR3 length is 15 residues. The CDR3 reads CASSPSGREYNEQFF. CDR3 nucleotide sequence: TGTGCCAGCAGCCCGAGCGGGAGAGAGTACAATGAGCAGTTCTTC.

This chain connects TRBV7-8 to TRBJ2-1; TRBD2 matches at 10 bases. V was clipped by 1 base and J by 0 bases; unmatched bases: 3. Germline CDR1 SGHVS, CDR2 FQNEAQ. This CDR3 contains 17 residues. The chain's CDR3 is CASSLGASGSSYNEQFF. The CDR3 region has the DNA TGTGCCAGCAGCTTAGGAGCTAGCGGGAGCTCCTACAATGAGCAGTTCTTC.

The rearrangement links TRBV7-3 to TRBJ2-7, with TRBD1 matching over 7 bases. The germline V gene has CDR1 SGHTA and CDR2 FQGTGA. After removal of 5 bases from V and 4 bases from J, the junction contained 8 bases not matched to a gene. The CDR3 consists of 14 residues. The CDR3 loop is CASSPGTANYEQYF. In nucleotides, the CDR3 is TGTGCCAGCAGCCCTGGGACAGCCAATTACGAGCAGTACTTC.

J is TRBJ2-3 and V is TRBV19; TRBD2 is a possible D gene (6 bases). Germline CDR1 LNHDA, CDR2 SQIVND (reference sequence). The CDR3 consists of 16 residues. V was trimmed by 6 bases and J by 1 base, leaving 17 bases between them. In DNA form, the CDR3 reads TGTGCCAGTAGAAGAGGAGGGCACCCGGGCACAGATACGCAGTATTTT. Protein product: CASRRGGHPGTDTQYF.

This rearrangement joins TRBV19 to TRBJ1-2; D gene unclear. Looked up from germline, CDR1 is LNHDA and CDR2 is SQIVND (reference sequence). The V end lost 0 bases, the J end lost 4 bases, and 12 bases lay between the germline ends. The CDR3 is 15 residues long. The CDR3 DNA sequence: TGTGCCAGTAGTATAGATCTGGGAGAAGTCTATGGCTACACCTTC. Encoded protein: CASSIDLGEVYGYTF. The full variable domain, completed using reference TRBV19 and TRBJ1-2, is DGGITQSPKYLFRKEGQNVTLSCEQNLNHDAMYWYRQDPGQGLRLIYYSQIVNDFQKGDIAEGYSVSREKKESFPLTVTSAQKNPTAFYLCASSIDLGEVYGYTFGSGTRLTVV.

This clonotype was picked up a small number of times. This chain links TRBV4-3 with TRBJ1-1; TRBD1 matches at 9 bases. CDR1 and CDR2 from the germline V gene are LGHNA and YSLEER. The CDR3 is made up of 13 amino acids. Trimming removed 6 bases from V and 3 bases from J; junction bases left unmatched: 2. CDR3 sequence (DNA): TGCGCCAGCAGGGGACAGGGATACACTGAAGCTTTCTTT. Protein product: CASRGQGYTEAFF.

V and J are TRBV20-1 and TRBJ2-1; 11 nucleotides align to TRBD2. Looked up from germline, CDR1 is DFQATT and CDR2 is SNEGSKA (reference sequence). V lost 5 bases, J lost 4 bases, and 13 bases stayed unmatched. There are 17 residues in the CDR3. DNA for the CDR3: TGCAGTGCTCACAACTACGAAGGGACTAGCGGATACAATGAGCAGTTCTTC. This codes for CSAHNYEGTSGYNEQFF.

The gene calls are TRBV20-1 and TRBJ2-3; no clear D. The CDR3 covers 13 residues. The V and J ends lost 0 bases and 9 bases respectively, with 13 bases between them. CDR1 and CDR2 (germline): DFQATT, SNEGSKA (reference sequence). This CDR3 reads CSARDFPAPTQYF. As DNA, the CDR3 is TGCAGTGCTAGAGATTTTCCGGCACCCACGCAGTATTTT.

This clonotype came up a few times. The chain links TRBV28 to TRBJ2-5; 7 bases are a match to TRBD1. CDR1 MDHEN and CDR2 SYDVKM come from the germline V gene. J lost 7 bases, V lost 5 bases, and 4 bases had no gene match. The CDR3 totals 12 residues. The CDR3 DNA follows: TGTGCCAGCAGTGGGGACAGAGGGACCCAGTACTTC. Its protein is CASSGDRGTQYF.

The rearrangement uses TRBV30 and TRBJ2-1; 8 positions match TRBD2. V was pared by 5 bases and J by 4 bases, with 7 bases of the junction left unmatched. The CDR3 totals 14 residues. Looked up from germline, CDR1 is GTSNPN and CDR2 is SVGIG (reference sequence). DNA of the CDR3: TGTGCCTGGGTGGAGCGGGAGAGATACAATGAGCAGTTCTTC. Its protein product is CAWVERERYNEQFF.

This clonotype was seen repeatedly, ten times or more. The rearrangement links TRBV12-3 or TRBV12-4 to TRBJ2-7, with no clear D. The CDR3 contains 14 residues. The V and J ends lost 5 bases and 0 bases respectively, with 11 bases between them. Written as DNA, the CDR3 is TGTGCCAGCAGTCCGGGTGGGGACTCCTACGAGCAGTACTTC. As protein: CASSPGGDSYEQYF.

This sequence joins TRBV5-1 and TRBJ1-5; D is undetermined. CDR1 and CDR2 from the germline V gene are SGHRS and YFSETQ. The V and J ends lost 2 bases and 7 bases respectively, with 16 bases between them. This CDR3 is built from 15 residues. In DNA form, the CDR3 reads TGCGCCAGCAGCTTAGGTATTGGGTCCGGACAGCCCCAGCATTTT. Its translation: CASSLGIGSGQPQHF. Based on the CDR3 plus reference TRBV5-1 and TRBJ1-5, the full variable domain is KAGVTQTPRYLIKTRGQQVTLSCSPISGHRSVSWYQQTPGQGLQFLFEYFSETQRNKGNFPGRFSGRQFSNSRSEMNVSTLELGDSALYLCASSLGIGSGQPQHFGDGTRLSIL.

The chain links TRBV15 to TRBJ2-5, with D possibly matching TRBD1 (5 bases). CDR3 size: 14 residues. Trimming removed 1 base from V and 1 base from J, with 7 bases in between. Germline CDR1 reads LNHNV; CDR2 reads YYDKDF (reference sequence). In DNA, the CDR3 is TGTGCCACCAGCAGAGGAGACAGCCAAGAGACCCAGTACTTC. This translates into CATSRGDSQETQYF. The full variable domain, rest sourced from reference TRBV15 and TRBJ2-5, is DAMVIQNPRYQVTQFGKPVTLSCSQTLNHNVMYWYQQKSSQAPKLLFHYYDKDFNNEADTPDNFQSRRPNTSFCFLDIRSPGLGDTAMYLCATSRGDSQETQYFGPGTRLLVL.

This clonotype showed up just a few times. This chain connects TRBV7-3 to TRBJ2-3; 14 bases are a match to TRBD2. V lost 4 bases and J lost 6; bases outside the gene matches: 6. The CDR3 length is 16 residues. Germline V gene sequence: CDR1 SGHTA, CDR2 FQGTGA. This chain's CDR3 is CASSYRLAGGPDTQYF. CDR3 nucleotide sequence: TGTGCCAGCAGCTACCGACTAGCGGGAGGGCCGGATACGCAGTATTTT.

This clonotype was observed a few times. The chain joins TRBV11-2 to TRBJ2-1; 7 nucleotides align to TRBD2. The J segment lost 4 bases and the V segment lost 6 bases, leaving 15 bases of the junction unmatched. The CDR3 sequence is 17 residues long. Germline V CDR1 and CDR2: SGHAT, FQNNGV. In DNA, the CDR3 is TGTGCCAGCAGAATGGGTACCCGGGACTACGGATACAATGAGCAGTTCTTC. Residues: CASRMGTRDYGYNEQFF.

For the CDR3, the DNA is TGTGCCACCAGTGATTCCGGGGTAAGGTCGGAGCAGTACTTC. Protein sequence: CATSDSGVRSEQYF. This chain uses TRBV24-1 with TRBJ2-7; a possible D gene is TRBD2 (5 bases). This CDR3 comprises 14 residues. Trimming cost V 2 bases and J 7 bases, with 14 bases left between them. Germline V gene data show CDR1 as KGHDR and CDR2 as SFDVKD.

The chain uses TRBV5-1 and TRBJ2-1; weak D call: TRBD2 (7 bases). Trimming removed 3 bases at V and 2 bases at J, with 15 bases between. In germline, CDR1 is SGHRS, CDR2 YFSETQ. This CDR3 region has 16 residues. CDR3 loop: CASSSSTGGAYNEQFF. CDR3 nucleotides: TGCGCCAGCAGCTCCTCCACGGGGGGCGCCTACAATGAGCAGTTCTTC.

This clonotype has a handful of counts. The chain links TRBV20-1 to TRBJ2-3, with D unclear. This CDR3 is built from 17 residues. V was pared by 4 bases and J by 0 bases, with 20 bases between. Germline CDR1 reads DFQATT; CDR2 reads SNEGSKA (reference sequence). CDR3 sequence (DNA): TGCAGTGCTATGATCCTATCAGCCAGCCTCAGCACAGATACGCAGTATTTT. It translates to CSAMILSASLSTDTQYF.